What follows describes a single T cell receptor beta chain. The antigen is undetermined. This specimen belongs to a study of T cell responses to AZD1222 COVID-19 vaccine. Method: immunoSEQ multiplex PCR; TCRdb's copy keeps in-frame clones and lacks some. The sample gives roughly 120,000 clones, around 85% of which show up once; 3.9% is in the top ten. Germline CDR1 is ENHRY and CDR2 is SYGVKD. The V and J ends lost 1 base and 3 bases, in that order; junction bases with no gene match: 20. This CDR3 has 20 amino acids. Study results and limitations: Repertoire sampling was restricted to post-peak T cell response timepoints.

The chain combines TRBV10-3 with TRBJ1-2; 7 bases map to TRBD1. This receptor was identified in an adult in good health. This material consisted of peripheral blood, taken on day 0 of MenACWY control vaccination. The CDR3 DNA sequence: TGTGCCATCAGTGAGTTGCCATCCGGCGGATTAACAGGGGTCGACTATGGCTACACCTTC. Translating it yields CAISELPSGGLTGVDYGYTF.